This T cell receptor (beta chain) is from a study of regulatory T cells in long-lasting Graves disease. In building TCR beta libraries, iRepertoire HTBI primers were used together with Arm-PCR of CDR3 regions. TCRdb itself ran the multiplex PCR reads through MiXCR, one entry per CDR3 protein. This sample has 350,000 to 450,000 distinct CDR3 sequences, with approximately 12% found just once. The CDR3 runs 13 residues. Trimming removed 6 bases at V and 3 bases at J, with 9 bases between. From germline, CDR1 is MDHEN and CDR2 SYDVKM. Time point in this sample: newly diagnosed GD, antithyroid drugs for less than 3 months. RNA extracted from PBMCs served as the sequencing template. This clonotype has a count of ten or more. Another study also made use of these data, one on T cells in Graves' hyperthyroidism and ophthalmopathy.

The genes are TRBV28 and TRBJ1-5; TRBD1 might be the D (5 bases). The source of this sequence is a woman under 30 with Graves disease. The specimen comprised peripheral blood mononuclear cells (PBMCs), sampled at new diagnosis, from a patient treated with antithyroid drugs. Here the CDR3 reads CASRDRFNQPQHF. CDR3 DNA sequence: TGTGCCAGCAGAGACAGATTCAATCAGCCCCAGCATTTT.